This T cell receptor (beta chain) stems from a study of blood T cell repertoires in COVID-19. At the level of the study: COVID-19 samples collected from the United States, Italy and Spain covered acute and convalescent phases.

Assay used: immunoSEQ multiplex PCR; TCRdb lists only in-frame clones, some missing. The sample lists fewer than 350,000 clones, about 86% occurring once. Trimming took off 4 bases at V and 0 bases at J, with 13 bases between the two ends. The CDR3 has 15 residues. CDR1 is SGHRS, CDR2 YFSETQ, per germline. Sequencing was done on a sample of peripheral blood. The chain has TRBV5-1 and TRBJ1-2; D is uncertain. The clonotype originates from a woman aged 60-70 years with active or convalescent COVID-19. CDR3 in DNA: TGCGCCAGCAGCCCCGGGTCGACGGCTAACTATGGCTACACCTTC. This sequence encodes CASSPGSTANYGYTF.